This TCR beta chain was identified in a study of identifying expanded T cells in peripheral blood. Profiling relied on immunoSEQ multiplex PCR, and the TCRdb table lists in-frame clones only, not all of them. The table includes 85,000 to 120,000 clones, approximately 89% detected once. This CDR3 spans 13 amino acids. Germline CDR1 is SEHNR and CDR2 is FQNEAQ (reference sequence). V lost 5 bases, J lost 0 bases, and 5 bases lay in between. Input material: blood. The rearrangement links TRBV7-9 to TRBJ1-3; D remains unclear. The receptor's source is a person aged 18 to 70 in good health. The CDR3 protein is CASSPYSGNTIYF. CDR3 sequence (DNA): TGTGCCAGCAGCCCGTACTCTGGAAACACCATATATTTT.